Only a few counts were recorded for the clone carrying this TCR beta chain. Antigen: not known. These data come from a study of T-cell memory formation after mild COVID-19. Study-level results: The pre-infection memory compartment contained some responding clones, suggesting cross-reactive memory joined.

V was clipped by 4 bases and J by 7 bases, with 16 bases between them. CDR1 is KGHDR and CDR2 is SFDVKD in the germline V gene. CDR3 size: 15 residues. Barcoded TCR alpha and TCR beta cDNA libraries with UMIs came from 5'RACE using constant-segment primers. MiXCR, run by TCRdb on the 5' RACE reads, gives a single entry per CDR3 protein. The data hold some 270,000 distinct CDR3 sequences, with approximately 15% observed a single time. The TCR comes from an adult woman who had mild COVID-19 (a few samples of this study predate the infection). Cell type and time point are not known. The chain links TRBV24-1 to TRBJ1-5; perhaps TRBD1 as D (6 bases). Sequencing was carried out using PBMCs or a T cell subset sorted from them (not recorded which). As DNA, the CDR3 is TGTGCCACCAGTGACCCAGGGGCGCCGGGACAGCCCCAGCATTTT. It specifies CATSDPGAPGQPQHF.